This TCR beta chain is drawn from a study of cytomegalovirus exposure and HLA in healthy donors. Study conclusions and caveats: Some V segments, TRBV6-2 and TRBV6-3 among them, were indistinguishable and were therefore excluded. When analyzed later, a missense DCLRE1C variant was found to be linked to TCR beta V- and J-gene trimming.

Per the germline V gene, CDR1 is MNHEY and CDR2 is SMNVEV (reference sequence). Trimming shortened V by 6 bases and J by 11 bases, and 19 bases separated the two germline ends. The CDR3 contains 13 residues. PCR was performed using 60 Vbeta and 13 Jbeta primers. Profiling relied on immunoSEQ multiplex PCR, and the TCRdb table lists in-frame clones only, not all of them. Among about 160,000 clones listed, around 76% were seen once. On this clone: Its antigen is still unknown.

Material for sequencing was PBMCs. This sequence was found in a female donor in good health and CMV-seronegative. The genes are TRBV27 and TRBJ1-1; D unresolved. CDR3 amino acids: CASRSVRGLGAFF. The CDR3 DNA is TGTGCCAGCAGGAGTGTAAGAGGGCTTGGGGCTTTCTTT.